The 18 T cell receptor beta chains below were found in one sample sequenced in a study of human T cells and chemical hapten exposure. Time point: patch test 2, 6 weeks after DPC sensitization. As to treatment: therapeutic diphenylcyclopropenone sensitization with weekly scalp DPC. One entry per CDR3 protein, called by TCRdb with MiXCR from the RACE reads. In the table there are fewer than 95,000 distinct CDR3 sequences, approximately 11% of which are singletons. Sequenced material: whole blood, taken in connection with sensitization to the hapten diphenylcyclopropenone (DPC). These receptors originate from a man in his forties with alopecia areata. Some clones in this sample may be carry-over from other donors' samples.

This clonotype was counted only a few times. The chain joins TRBV15 to TRBJ1-1; D call uncertain. The V end lost 0 bases, the J end lost 5 bases, and 13 bases lay between the germline ends. In germline, CDR1 is LNHNV, CDR2 YYDKDF (reference sequence). The CDR3 spans 15 residues. Written as DNA, the CDR3 is TGTGCCACCAGCAGAGATAGGGCTTTGGGGACTGAAGCTTTCTTT. Translated, it gives CATSRDRALGTEAFF.

This chain joins TRBV11-2 and TRBJ2-5; TRBD2 matches 8 bases. CDR1 and CDR2 from the germline V gene are SGHAT and FQNNGV. Trimming removed 1 base from V and 4 bases from J; junction bases left unmatched: 17. The CDR3 extends over 19 amino acids. CDR3 region: CASSLGGASGSLRAETQYF. The CDR3 bases are TGTGCCAGCAGCTTAGGAGGGGCTAGCGGGTCGCTGAGGGCAGAGACCCAGTACTTC.

This clonotype was detected a few times. The chain carries TRBV2 and TRBJ2-3; tentative D call: TRBD1 (5 bases). CDR1 is SNHLY, CDR2 FYNNEI, per germline. Trimming removed 7 bases from V and 2 bases from J, with 13 bases in between. The CDR3 has 14 residues. The chain's CDR3 is CASTLTRDTDTQYF. CDR3 coding DNA: TGTGCCAGCACCTTGACCAGGGACACAGATACGCAGTATTTT.

Only a few counts were recorded for this clonotype. The chain is built from TRBV28 and TRBJ2-3; the match to TRBD2 covers 12 bases. Germline-derived CDR1 and CDR2 are MDHEN and SYDVKM. V shed 6 bases, J shed 1 base, and the junction held 5 bases outside the gene matches. This CDR3 comprises 16 residues. CDR3 nucleotide sequence: TGTGCCAGCAGCACACTAGCGGGAGGAGGCACAGATACGCAGTATTTT. This codes for CASSTLAGGGTDTQYF.

The chain employs TRBV29-1 and TRBJ1-2, with 8 bases that match TRBD1. Germline V gives CDR1 SQVTM, CDR2 ANQGSEA. This CDR3 region has 12 residues. After removal of 6 bases from V and 4 bases from J, the junction contained 4 bases not matched to a gene. The CDR3 DNA reads as TGCAGCGTCAGGACAGGGTCCTATGGCTACACCTTC. Its protein is CSVRTGSYGYTF.

Regarding this clonotype: Since a much larger clone is just one base distant, this may be a read error. The chain has TRBV6-1 and TRBJ2-2, with 10 bases aligning to TRBD2. This CDR3 is built from 15 residues. Germline CDR1 is MNHNS and CDR2 is SASEGT. J was trimmed by 1 base and V by 8 bases; bases with no gene match: 4. The chain's CDR3 is CASGRTSGNTGELFF. CDR3 nucleotide sequence: TGTGCCAGCGGACGGACTAGCGGGAACACCGGGGAGCTGTTTTTT.

The chain carries TRBV6-2 or TRBV6-3 and TRBJ2-1; 12 nucleotides line up with TRBD2. Germline assignment: CDR1 MNHEY and CDR2 SVGEGT. Losses at the gene ends were 5 bases for V and 6 bases for J; bases not matched to a gene: 11. This CDR3 spans 17 amino acids. Written as DNA, the CDR3 is TGTGCCAGCAGTGACCTTGGAACTAGCGGGAGGATCAATGAGCAGTTCTTC. Protein product: CASSDLGTSGRINEQFF.

The chain combines TRBV28 with TRBJ2-5; perhaps TRBD1 as D (6 bases). CDR1 is MDHEN and CDR2 is SYDVKM in the germline V gene. V lost 6 bases and J lost 7, with 24 bases in between. The CDR3 is made up of 16 amino acids. In DNA form, the CDR3 reads TGTGCCAGCAGCCTACAGGGTCCCTTCGTCATGGGGACCCAGTACTTC. Translation gives CASSLQGPFVMGTQYF.

This chain links TRBV5-4 with TRBJ1-1; 9 nucleotides align to TRBD1. This CDR3 spans 13 amino acids. Looked up from germline, CDR1 is SGHNT and CDR2 is YYREEE (reference sequence). V dropped 4 bases and J dropped 6; count of bases not matched to a gene: 4. The CDR3 reads CASSPRTGAEAFF. Here the CDR3 DNA reads TGTGCCAGCAGCCCCAGGACAGGGGCTGAAGCTTTCTTT.

The rearrangement uses TRBV6-5 and TRBJ2-3; 10 bases agree with TRBD2. J gave up 0 bases and V 7 bases, and 7 bases lay outside the gene matches. The germline gives CDR1 MNHEY, CDR2 SVGAGI. The CDR3 has 16 residues. The CDR3, as DNA: TGTGCCAGCAAGCCTCTAGCGGGAGCTAGCACAGATACGCAGTATTTT. This sequence encodes CASKPLAGASTDTQYF.

This chain uses TRBV24-1 with TRBJ2-5; 8 nucleotides line up with TRBD1. The J segment lost 5 bases and the V segment lost 9 bases, leaving 7 bases of the junction unmatched. The CDR3 loop spans 13 amino acids. Germline CDR1 KGHDR, CDR2 SFDVKD. CDR3 sequence: CATGPGGGETQYF. In DNA form, the CDR3 reads TGTGCCACCGGACCAGGGGGCGGGGAGACCCAGTACTTC.

The sample holds a few counts of this clonotype. V is TRBV6-5 and J is TRBJ1-5; perhaps TRBD1 as D (5 bases). There are 13 residues in the CDR3. V was cut by 6 bases and J by 5 bases, with 11 bases left in between. From germline, CDR1 is MNHEY and CDR2 SVGAGI. The CDR3 nucleotides read TGTGCCAGCAGGTCGGGACGGGATCAGCCCCAGCATTTT. Translation gives CASRSGRDQPQHF.

The chain combines TRBV9 with TRBJ1-4; D is perhaps TRBD1 (5 bases). CDR1 SGDLS and CDR2 YYNGEE come from the germline V gene. This CDR3 contains 15 residues. The ends were cut back, 0 bases at V and 7 bases at J, with 13 bases in the middle. The CDR3 sequence: CASSVAGGRFEKLFF. The CDR3 DNA reads as TGTGCCAGCAGCGTAGCTGGGGGACGTTTTGAAAAACTGTTTTTT.

The rearrangement uses TRBV5-4 and TRBJ2-7; tentative D call: TRBD1 (5 bases). V dropped 2 bases and J dropped 5 bases, with 17 bases sitting between them. The length of the CDR3 is 15 residues. CDR1 and CDR2 (germline): SGHNT, YYREEE (reference sequence). In DNA, the CDR3 is TGTGCCAGCAGCTTCCAAATGGGGCGAAGAGACGAGCAGTACTTC. It translates to CASSFQMGRRDEQYF. Filled out from reference TRBV5-4 and TRBJ2-7, the complete variable domain reads ETGVTQSPTHLIKTRGQQVTLRCSSQSGHNTVSWYQQALGQGPQFIFQYYREEENGRGNFPPRFSGLQFPNYSSELNVNALELDDSALYLCASSFQMGRRDEQYFGPGTRLTVT.

The table lists this clonotype with a few counts. The rearrangement uses TRBV20-1 and TRBJ2-1, with 13 positions matching TRBD2. Trimming at V came to 0 bases and at J to 8 bases, leaving 4 bases not matched to a gene. The CDR3 has 15 amino acids. Germline-derived CDR1 and CDR2 are DFQATT and SNEGSKA (reference sequence). For the CDR3, the DNA is TGCAGTGCTAGAGATCGGACTAGCGGGAGATATGAGCAGTTCTTC. This encodes CSARDRTSGRYEQFF.

This clonotype showed up just a few times. J is TRBJ2-7 and V is TRBV5-1; D unresolved. This CDR3 contains 16 residues. The V end was cut by 0 bases, the J end by 0 bases, with 13 bases between. CDR1 is SGHRS, CDR2 YFSETQ, per germline. The chain's CDR3 is CASSLAVSASSYEQYV. CDR3 coding DNA: TGCGCCAGCAGCTTGGCCGTGAGCGCCAGCTCCTACGAGCAGTACGTC.

This clonotype occurred a few times. The chain links TRBV9 to TRBJ2-3; D is unclear. Germline CDR1 reads SGDLS; CDR2 reads YYNGEE. The CDR3 extends over 12 amino acids. V dropped 4 bases and J dropped 6 bases, with 9 bases sitting between them. CDR3 sequence: CASSLQEDTQYF. DNA for the CDR3: TGTGCCAGCAGCCTTCAAGAGGATACGCAGTATTTT.

V is TRBV6-2 or TRBV6-3 and J is TRBJ2-3; D assignment may be TRBD1 or TRBD2 (5 bases each). The CDR3 spans 14 residues. The V and J ends lost 6 bases and 1 base respectively, with 11 bases between them. The germline gives CDR1 MNHEY, CDR2 SVGEGT. This CDR3 is CASSKLGGTDTQYF. CDR3 in DNA: TGTGCCAGCAGCAAACTAGGGGGCACAGATACGCAGTATTTT.